This TCR beta chain is drawn from a study of spatial heterogeneity in lung cancer. At the level of the study: Untreated early-stage non-small cell lung cancer patients, roughly 72 in total, were the donors.

Unique molecular identifiers tagged every individual TCR cDNA molecule. MiXCR, applied by TCRdb to the 5' RACE reads, yields one record per CDR3 protein. Seen here are 9,000 to 10,000 distinct CDR3 sequences, 20% to 25% observed once, and the top ten hold 3% to 5%. By sample fraction, this clonotype is large. Indicated time point: blood at routine non-recurrence follow-up after resection. The clonotype comes from a female donor with early-stage non-small cell lung cancer. The sample was PBMCs, taken at follow-up.

Written as DNA, the CDR3 is TGTGCCACCAGTGATTTTCGGTCGGGGGGGAGGGCCCCGTACAATGAGCAGTTCTTC. Residues: CATSDFRSGGRAPYNEQFF. J is TRBJ2-1 and V is TRBV24-1; 8 nucleotides match TRBD2. Germline trimming cut 1 base from V and 4 bases from J; bases unmatched to any gene: 14. The CDR3 totals 19 residues. From germline, CDR1 is KGHDR and CDR2 SFDVKD.